The T cell receptor (beta chain) described here comes from a study of blood T cell repertoires in COVID-19 (TCRdb year 2020). Notes on the research overall: Samples covering the acute and convalescent phases of COVID-19 were provided by collaborators in the United States, Italy and Spain. The prospective study material was composed of cDNA or gDNA derived from T cells, B-cell-depleted T cells, or PBMCs. The dataset comprised deeply sampled blood TCRbeta repertoires from subjects exposed to, actively infected with, or recovered from COVID-19. The repertoires were released in a freely available public database meant as a resource for research on the immune response to SARS-CoV-2. Samples came from the ongoing ImmuneRACE study (first 160 participants) plus 1,254 subjects from 6 global collaborators. The sample metadata nearly always contained a de-identified subject ID, COVID-19 status, age in years and sex. Where HLA class I and class II types were available, the types were taken from metadata supplied by the sample provider, not from assay-based typing. Study-level results and caveats: The quantity of clinical and demographic metadata differed by source and by participant and was supplied without curation.

A word on this clone: No cognate antigen has been identified for it. Nothing much larger sits one base from this clone, and base qualities are not available.

TCRbeta CDR3 regions were amplified from genomic DNA by means of the immunoSEQ Assay, a bias-controlled multiplex PCR. The study's processing was this. The number of nucleated cells in each sample was estimated by amplification of reference gene primers within the assay. Sequence reads were collapsed and filtered to measure the absolute abundance of every unique TCRbeta CDR3 rearrangement. For each sample, productive Simpson clonality was calculated by taking the square root of Simpson's diversity index across productive rearrangements. In TCRdb, the immuneACCESS table is reduced to in-frame sequences with V and J assigned. These tables do not hold every clone; where another copy was compared, an unresolved V gene accounts for under half, and the others remain unexplained. Clonal size and the V and J genes are those of that table, whereas D and trimming came from the DNA. For this sample the table gives more than 25,000 clones, of which approximately 85% were detected only once. The ten largest account for approximately 6.3% of the sample.

Each collaborating institution followed its own protocols to collect whole blood in K2EDTA tubes. For TCRbeta analysis, collaborators shipped samples in one of three forms: frozen whole blood, isolated PBMCs, or DNA extracted from either of those sample types. This clonotype originated in a man in his sixties with active COVID-19. Sequencing was carried out using peripheral blood.

The DNA is TGTGCCAGCAGTGAAGCTGTACGCGCCTCCTACGAGCAGTACTTC. Translated, this gives CASSEAVRASYEQYF. Recombination linked TRBV6-1 to TRBJ2-7; no D segment can be confidently identified. Spanning cysteine to phenylalanine, the CDR3 consists of 15 amino acids. Of all the DNA, just the CDR3 is kept, 45 bases in frame from base 1. V lost 0 bases and J lost 0 bases; the stretch between them is 9 bases long. CDR1 is given as MNHNS and CDR2 as SASEGT, both from the germline V gene.